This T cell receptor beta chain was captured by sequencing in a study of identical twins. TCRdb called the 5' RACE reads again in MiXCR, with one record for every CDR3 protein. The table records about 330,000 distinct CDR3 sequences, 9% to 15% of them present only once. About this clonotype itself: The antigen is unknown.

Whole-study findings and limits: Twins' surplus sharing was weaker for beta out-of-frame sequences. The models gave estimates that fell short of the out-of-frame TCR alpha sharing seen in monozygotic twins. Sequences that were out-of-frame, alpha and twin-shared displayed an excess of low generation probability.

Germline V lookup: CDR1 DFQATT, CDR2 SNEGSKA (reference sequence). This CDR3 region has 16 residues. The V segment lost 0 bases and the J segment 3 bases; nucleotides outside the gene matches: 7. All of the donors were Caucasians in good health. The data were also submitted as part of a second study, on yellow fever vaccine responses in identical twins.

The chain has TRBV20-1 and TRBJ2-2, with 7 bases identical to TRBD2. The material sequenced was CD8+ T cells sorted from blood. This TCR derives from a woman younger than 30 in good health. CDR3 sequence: CSARDISSGDTGELFF. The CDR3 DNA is TGCAGTGCTAGAGATATATCTAGCGGCGACACCGGGGAGCTGTTTTTT.